A single sample is the source of the 27 T cell receptor beta chains below, sequenced in a study of T-cell reconstitution after alpha-beta-depleted transplantation in children. Unique molecular identifiers tagged the TCRbeta library. In TCRdb, the PCR reads were re-called with MiXCR into one record per CDR3 protein. The profile covers 250,000 or so distinct CDR3 sequences, with under 9.5% appearing a single time and 6.3% taken by the ten largest. The sample here was PBMCs, mostly from graft donor cells, taken 180 days after TCRalphabeta/CD19-depleted stem cell transplant. The receptors were gathered from a male patient younger than 18 who had a stem cell transplant for acute lymphoblastic leukemia, so the T cells may come from the graft donor.

This clonotype was observed at least ten times. The chain carries TRBV6-2 or TRBV6-3 and TRBJ1-6, with D tentatively TRBD1 (5 bases). Deletions cut 6 bases from V and 7 bases from J, with 19 bases between. The CDR3 totals 16 residues. Germline CDR1 is MNHEY and CDR2 is SVGEGT. CDR3 in DNA: TGTGCCAGCAGACCTACCGGGACGACCTGGAATTCACCCCTCCACTTT. Its translation: CASRPTGTTWNSPLHF.

This clonotype was picked up many times. The chain employs TRBV7-9 and TRBJ2-3, with no clear D. The germline V and J ends were trimmed by 3 bases and 11 bases, with 3 bases remaining between them. CDR1 and CDR2 (germline): SEHNR, FQNEAQ (reference sequence). The CDR3 runs to 9 residues. DNA of the CDR3: TGTGCCAGCAGCTTTGGGCAGTATTTT. Its protein product is CASSFGQYF. Combining the CDR3 with reference TRBV7-9 and TRBJ2-3 gives the whole variable domain DTGVSQNPRHKITKRGQNVTFRCDPISEHNRLYWYRQTLGQGPEFLTYFQNEAQLEKSRLLSDRFSAERPKGSFSTLEIQRTEQGDSAMYLCASSFGQYFGPGTRLTVL.

This clonotype came up many times. J is TRBJ1-1 and V is TRBV7-8; 7 bases match TRBD1. CDR3 size: 14 residues. Germline lookup yields CDR1 SGHVS and CDR2 FQNEAQ. Trimming took 5 bases from V and 4 from J; bases not matched to a gene: 7. The CDR3 loop is CASSGQGDGTEAFF. CDR3 bases: TGTGCCAGCAGCGGGCAGGGGGATGGCACTGAAGCTTTCTTT.

This clonotype was observed many times. This rearrangement joins TRBV12-3 or TRBV12-4 to TRBJ2-2, with D tentatively TRBD2 (5 bases). This CDR3 has 12 residues. V was shortened by 5 bases and J by 7 bases, with 8 bases between the two germline ends. Here the CDR3 reads CASSPRDGELFF. CDR3 sequence (DNA): TGTGCCAGCAGTCCCCGGGACGGGGAGCTGTTTTTT.

The sample holds many counts of this clonotype. The chain has TRBV4-3 and TRBJ2-2; a weak D match, TRBD2 (6 bases). This CDR3 has 14 residues. From germline, CDR1 is LGHNA and CDR2 YSLEER. The V end was cut by 2 bases, the J end by 8 bases, with 12 bases between. The DNA of the CDR3 is TGCGCCAGCAGCCAACTTGGTGGAGGGGGGGAGCTGTTTTTT. This sequence encodes CASSQLGGGGELFF.

There are a few counts of this clonotype. This chain links TRBV6-1 with TRBJ2-1, with 11 bases aligning to TRBD2. The germline CDR1 and CDR2 sequences are MNHNS and SASEGT. This CDR3 spans 15 amino acids. V dropped 4 bases and J dropped 4; count of bases not matched to a gene: 3. In DNA form, the CDR3 reads TGTGCCAGCAGTGCACTAGCGGGAGTTTACAATGAGCAGTTCTTC. Translation gives CASSALAGVYNEQFF.

This clonotype was picked up many times. V is TRBV7-2 and J is TRBJ2-5; TRBD2 is a possible D gene (5 bases). V dropped 6 bases and J dropped 1 base, with 9 bases sitting between them. The germline CDR1 and CDR2 sequences are SGHTA and FQGNSA. This CDR3 contains 13 residues. The CDR3 is CASRSGIQETQYF. Here the CDR3 DNA reads TGTGCCAGCAGATCGGGGATCCAAGAGACCCAGTACTTC.

At least ten counts were recorded for this clonotype. The chain joins TRBV21-1 to TRBJ2-7. TRBV21-1 constitutes a pseudogene. CDR3 size: 14 residues. This chain's CDR3 is CASSTCGVSYEQYF. The CDR3 DNA sequence: TGTGCCAGCAGCACATGCGGCGTCTCCTACGAGCAGTACTTC.

This clonotype has at least ten counts. The V call is TRBV5-6, the J call TRBJ1-1; possible D gene TRBD1, 5 bases. Germline V gives CDR1 SGHDT, CDR2 YYEEEE. The V gene lost 1 base and the J gene lost 6 bases, with 13 bases spanning the gap. The CDR3 has 14 residues. The CDR3 nucleotides read TGTGCCAGCAGCTTGATGCCGGGACCGCCTGAAGCTTTCTTT. Encoded protein: CASSLMPGPPEAFF.

The chain uses TRBV29-1 and TRBJ2-7; D gene ambiguous. Germline V gene data show CDR1 as SQVTM and CDR2 as ANQGSEA. V dropped 6 bases and J dropped 0 bases, with 15 bases sitting between them. This CDR3 spans 14 amino acids. The CDR3 DNA reads TGCAGCGTCGGCCGAGACACATACTCCTACGAGCAGTACTTC. Amino acids: CSVGRDTYSYEQYF.

This clonotype was detected ten times or more. The rearrangement uses TRBV6-2 or TRBV6-3 and TRBJ2-3; the D call may be TRBD1 or TRBD2 (5 bases each). Looked up from germline, CDR1 is MNHEY and CDR2 is SVGEGT. V lost 6 bases to trimming and J lost 2 bases, with 18 bases between them. This CDR3 comprises 16 residues. The CDR3: CASSLGTSMSTDTQYF. DNA of the CDR3: TGTGCCAGCAGCCTCGGGACCTCCATGTCCACAGATACGCAGTATTTT.

In its sample, this clonotype was seen many times. The rearrangement uses TRBV7-2 and TRBJ2-2; D possibly corresponds to TRBD2 (6 bases). Germline V gene data show CDR1 as SGHTA and CDR2 as FQGNSA. The CDR3 contains 13 residues. V was cut by 7 bases and J by 7 bases, with 13 bases left in between. This chain's CDR3 is CASTKTRGGELFF. The CDR3, as DNA: TGTGCCAGCACCAAGACTAGGGGCGGGGAGCTGTTTTTT.

This clonotype was seen ten or more times. The chain has TRBV20-1 and TRBJ2-7; no clear D gene. The CDR3 sequence is 13 residues long. The germline gives CDR1 DFQATT, CDR2 SNEGSKA (reference sequence). V was cut by 0 bases and J by 0 bases, with 6 bases left in between. CDR3 amino acids: CSARDPSSYEQYF. The CDR3 coding sequence is TGCAGTGCTAGAGACCCCAGCTCCTACGAGCAGTACTTC.

In this sample, this clonotype turned up many times. The V and J genes are TRBV28 and TRBJ2-2; 10 nucleotides line up with TRBD1. Germline loops: CDR1 MDHEN, CDR2 SYDVKM. V dropped 5 bases and J dropped 4; count of bases not matched to a gene: 4. This CDR3 contains 15 residues. Here the CDR3 DNA reads TGTGCCAGCAGTGCGACAGGGGGCTTCACCGGGGAGCTGTTTTTT. It is translated as CASSATGGFTGELFF.

This clonotype has a count of ten or more. This chain links TRBV7-8 with TRBJ1-1; TRBD1 matches 9 bases. Germline loops: CDR1 SGHVS, CDR2 FQNEAQ. The CDR3 spans 16 residues. Trimming at V came to 5 bases and at J to 1 base, leaving 8 bases not matched to a gene. The CDR3 sequence: CASSTRQGVSNTEAFF. In DNA, the CDR3 is TGTGCCAGCAGCACCCGACAGGGGGTATCGAACACTGAAGCTTTCTTT. The variable domain in full, completed from reference TRBV7-8 and TRBJ1-1, reads GAGVSQSPRYKVAKRGQDVALRCDPISGHVSLFWYQQALGQGPEFLTYFQNEAQLDKSGLPSDRFFAERPEGSVSTLKIQRTQQEDSAVYLCASSTRQGVSNTEAFFGQGTRLTVV.

This clonotype occurred many times. The chain employs TRBV28 and TRBJ2-7, with D perhaps TRBD2 (6 bases). The CDR3 is 15 residues long. Trimming stripped 6 bases from V and 2 bases from J, with 17 bases between. Looked up from germline, CDR1 is MDHEN and CDR2 is SYDVKM. The CDR3, as DNA: TGTGCCAGCAGGGTAGTGCGGGGTCTTACCTACGAGCAGTACTTC. Protein sequence: CASRVVRGLTYEQYF.

V usage is TRBV9 and J usage is TRBJ1-6; 8 bases fit TRBD1. Germline CDR1 SGDLS, CDR2 YYNGEE. V shed 4 bases and J 8 bases; nucleotides not matched to a gene: 5. The CDR3 extends over 14 amino acids. The CDR3 sequence is CASSRTGRDSPLHF. The CDR3 coding sequence is TGTGCCAGCAGCCGGACAGGGAGGGATTCACCCCTCCACTTT. The complete variable domain, with remaining parts taken from reference TRBV9 and TRBJ1-6, reads DSGVTQTPKHLITATGQRVTLRCSPRSGDLSVYWYQQSLDQGLQFLIQYYNGEERAKGNILERFSAQQFPDLHSELNLSSLELGDSALYFCASSRTGRDSPLHFGNGTRLTVT.

As regards this clonotype: Since a much larger clone is just one base distant, this may be a read error. This chain connects TRBV12-3 or TRBV12-4 to TRBJ2-7; TRBD2 matches at 9 bases. J was trimmed by 4 bases and V by 11 bases; bases with no gene match: 21. The CDR3 extends over 17 amino acids. DNA for the CDR3: TGTGCCTGCACCCTGGGTAGCGGGGGCCCGTTGGCGTACGAGCAGTACTTC. As protein: CACTLGSGGPLAYEQYF.

This clonotype was seen only a few times. This rearrangement joins TRBV28 to TRBJ1-2; tentatively, D is TRBD1 (6 bases). Germline V lookup: CDR1 MDHEN, CDR2 SYDVKM. V lost 3 bases to trimming and J lost 8 bases, with 16 bases between them. The CDR3 sequence is 14 residues long. The CDR3 sequence is CASSLGAPAKGYTF. In DNA form, the CDR3 reads TGTGCCAGCAGTTTGGGGGCGCCGGCTAAAGGCTACACCTTC.

This clonotype was observed many times. The V and J genes are TRBV28 and TRBJ2-7; D unresolved. The CDR3 covers 12 residues. Looked up from germline, CDR1 is MDHEN and CDR2 is SYDVKM. Trimming took off 5 bases at V and 4 bases at J, with 9 bases between the two ends. In DNA, the CDR3 is TGTGCCAGCAGTCCTACCCCTTACGAGCAGTACTTC. Its protein is CASSPTPYEQYF.

This clonotype was recorded at least ten times. This rearrangement joins TRBV5-1 to TRBJ1-1, with TRBD1 identical over 11 bases. Germline CDR1 SGHRS, CDR2 YFSETQ. Trimming removed 4 bases from V and 5 bases from J; junction bases left unmatched: 10. CDR3 length: 16 amino acids. The CDR3 spells CASSAYRTGGRTEAFF. The CDR3 DNA reads as TGCGCCAGCAGCGCCTACCGGACAGGGGGCAGGACTGAAGCTTTCTTT. The full variable domain, its missing parts supplied by reference TRBV5-1 and TRBJ1-1, is KAGVTQTPRYLIKTRGQQVTLSCSPISGHRSVSWYQQTPGQGLQFLFEYFSETQRNKGNFPGRFSGRQFSNSRSEMNVSTLELGDSALYLCASSAYRTGGRTEAFFGQGTRLTVV.

This clonotype appeared many times. A junction end diverges from the germline sequence, so it may reflect a read error. The chain has TRBV20-1 and TRBJ2-3; 12 bases fit TRBD2. The germline V gene encodes CDR1 DFQATT and CDR2 SNEGSKA (reference sequence). There are 15 residues in the CDR3. The CDR3 here is CSAPGLAGRTDTQYF. The CDR3, as DNA: TGCAGTGCTCCTGGACTAGCGGGACGCACGGATACGCAGTATTTT.

This clonotype was counted at least ten times. The rearrangement links TRBV7-3 to TRBJ2-1, with 15 bases fitting TRBD2. Germline V lookup: CDR1 SGHTA, CDR2 FQGTGA. V dropped 4 bases and J dropped 1; count of bases not matched to a gene: 8. This CDR3 has 19 residues. The CDR3 reads CASSSRTSGRARSYNEQFF. The CDR3 region has the DNA TGTGCCAGCAGCTCACGGACTAGCGGGAGGGCCCGTTCCTACAATGAGCAGTTCTTC.

The table lists this clonotype with many counts. The CDR3 spells CASSLARDSYEQYF. In DNA, the CDR3 is TGTGCCAGCAGCTTAGCCCGGGACAGCTACGAGCAGTACTTC. The rearrangement joins TRBV7-2 to TRBJ2-7; 7 nucleotides line up with TRBD1. The CDR3 totals 14 residues. Per germline, CDR1 SGHTA and CDR2 FQGNSA. Trimming at V came to 0 bases and at J to 3 bases, leaving 2 bases not matched to a gene.

The sample holds many counts of this clonotype. The rearrangement links TRBV11-2 to TRBJ1-1; 7 bases fit TRBD1. This CDR3 comprises 17 residues. The germline V gene encodes CDR1 SGHAT and CDR2 FQNNGV. V was pared by 0 bases and J by 3 bases, with 10 bases of the junction left unmatched. CDR3 nucleotide sequence: TGTGCCAGCAGCTTAGAGTTTGACAGGGCGCTTGACACTGAAGCTTTCTTT. It translates to CASSLEFDRALDTEAFF.

There are many counts of this clonotype. V is TRBV6-5 and J is TRBJ2-7, with D tentatively TRBD1 (6 bases). The V end lost 0 bases, the J end lost 4 bases, and 16 bases lay between the germline ends. This CDR3 comprises 16 residues. Germline assignment: CDR1 MNHEY and CDR2 SVGAGI. In DNA, the CDR3 is TGTGCCAGCAGTTACTCGACCTCGACAGGCTTTTACGAGCAGTACTTC. Protein sequence: CASSYSTSTGFYEQYF.

Concerning this clonotype: A much larger clone lies one base from this, so it may be a read error. The chain links TRBV27 to TRBJ1-2; 8 bases match TRBD1. From germline, CDR1 is MNHEY and CDR2 SMNVEV (reference sequence). V gave up 3 bases and J gave up 3 bases; unmatched junction bases: 3. This CDR3 spans 14 amino acids. The CDR3 spells CASSLDRVYYGYTF. In nucleotides, the CDR3 is TGTGCCAGCAGTTTGGACAGGGTCTACTATGGCTACACCTTC.